This passage covers 10 T cell receptor beta chains from one sample sequenced in a study of vaccination effects on CD4 cells after COVID-19. Produced via immunoSEQ multiplex PCR; TCRdb's table is partial and in-frame only. The data contain around 47,000 clones, 75% of them seen just once; the ten biggest clones take up over 25%. These receptors have no known antigen. Antigen-specific CD4+ T cells expanded by the ViraFEST assay with viral peptide pools were then sequenced. Once cultured for roughly 10 days, the cells underwent separation to obtain CD4+ T cells. Infection dated between March and December 2020, before the Alpha, Beta and Delta variants reached the United States. This specimen consisted of CD4+ T cells from PBMCs cultured with a peptide pool, obtained before COVID-19 vaccination. These receptors were taken from a human donor who had a prior SARS-CoV-2 infection.

The chain carries TRBV6-5 and TRBJ2-7, with D possibly being TRBD2 (5 bases). CDR1 MNHEY and CDR2 SVGAGI come from the germline V gene. V lost 6 bases and J lost 2, with 14 bases in between. This CDR3 has 14 amino acids. The CDR3 sequence: CASSQRDGAYEQYF. As DNA, the CDR3 is TGTGCCAGCAGCCAACGCGACGGGGCCTACGAGCAGTACTTC.

The CDR3 loop is CASSLVPSGRVEDTQYF. DNA of the CDR3: TGTGCCAGCAGCCTAGTTCCCAGCGGGAGAGTTGAAGATACGCAGTATTTT. V gene TRBV7-2 combines with J gene TRBJ2-3; 8 positions match TRBD2. The trim removed 5 bases at V and 5 bases at J, leaving 15 bases unmatched. From germline, CDR1 is SGHTA and CDR2 FQGNSA. There are 17 residues in the CDR3.

The chain combines TRBV5-1 with TRBJ1-1; possible D gene TRBD1, 6 bases. From germline, CDR1 is SGHRS and CDR2 YFSETQ. Trimming cost V 4 bases and J 1 base, with 11 bases left between them. The CDR3 is made up of 14 amino acids. The CDR3: CASSGLTGNTEAFF. The CDR3 DNA is TGCGCCAGCAGCGGCCTGACAGGGAACACTGAAGCTTTCTTT.

In its sample, this clone was seen many times. The chain joins TRBV4-3 to TRBJ1-2; 7 bases are shared with TRBD1. Germline V CDR1 and CDR2: LGHNA, YSLEER. J was trimmed by 2 bases and V by 3 bases; bases with no gene match: 3. The CDR3 covers 14 residues. CDR3 loop: CASSHLTGNYGYTF. The CDR3 DNA is TGCGCCAGCAGCCACTTGACAGGGAACTATGGCTACACCTTC.

The chain joins TRBV5-8 to TRBJ2-3, with 7 nucleotides matching TRBD1. Germline CDR1 and CDR2: SGHTS and YDEGEE. After removal of 4 bases from V and 0 bases from J, the junction contained 2 bases not matched to a gene. CDR3 length: 14 amino acids. CDR3 residues: CASSVDRSTDTQYF. The DNA for the CDR3 is TGTGCCAGCAGCGTGGACAGGAGCACAGATACGCAGTATTTT.

This chain uses TRBV10-2 with TRBJ2-7, with a possible D match to TRBD1 (6 bases). The CDR3 loop spans 16 amino acids. Germline values: CDR1 WSHSY, CDR2 SAAADI. Trimming left V 6 bases short and J 0 bases short, with 18 bases between. CDR3 sequence: CASRPSGTKSSYEQYF. The DNA for the CDR3 is TGCGCCAGCAGACCTTCCGGGACAAAGAGCTCCTACGAGCAGTACTTC.

The rearrangement links TRBV10-3 to TRBJ1-6; D gene ambiguous. CDR1 ENHRY and CDR2 SYGVKD come from the germline V gene. V was cut by 4 bases and J by 0 bases, with 13 bases left in between. CDR3 length: 17 amino acids. As DNA, the CDR3 is TGTGCCATCAGTGGTGGCGGATCTGGCTCCTATAATTCACCCCTCCACTTT. Protein: CAISGGGSGSYNSPLHF.

The CDR3 sequence is CASSQELGQGGNEQFF. CDR3 nucleotide sequence: TGTGCCAGCAGCCAAGAGTTAGGACAGGGGGGCAATGAGCAGTTCTTC. V and J are TRBV4-2 and TRBJ2-1; TRBD1 matches 10 bases. Germline CDR1 LGHNA, CDR2 YNFKEQ. V lost 0 bases, J lost 6 bases, and 5 bases stayed unmatched. This CDR3 has 16 residues.

J is TRBJ2-1 and V is TRBV9; perhaps TRBD2 as D (6 bases). The CDR3 is made up of 17 amino acids. Germline CDR1 is SGDLS and CDR2 is YYNGEE. The V end was cut by 2 bases, the J end by 4 bases, with 19 bases between. The CDR3 DNA follows: TGTGCCAGCAGCGTCCAGGGCCGTGAACTAGCTTACAATGAGCAGTTCTTC. As protein: CASSVQGRELAYNEQFF. The full variable domain, in which reference TRBV9 and TRBJ2-1 provide the parts outside the CDR3, is DSGVTQTPKHLITATGQRVTLRCSPRSGDLSVYWYQQSLDQGLQFLIQYYNGEERAKGNILERFSAQQFPDLHSELNLSSLELGDSALYFCASSVQGRELAYNEQFFGPGTRLTVL.

This clone was recorded a few times. The V gene is TRBV13, the J gene TRBJ2-1, with 10 bases matching TRBD2. Germline trimming cut 5 bases from V and 2 bases from J; bases unmatched to any gene: 6. The CDR3 has 16 residues. Germline CDR1 reads PRHDT; CDR2 reads FYEKMQ (reference sequence). CDR3 region: CASSITSGETYNEQFF. Written as DNA, the CDR3 is TGTGCCAGCAGCATAACTAGCGGGGAAACCTACAATGAGCAGTTCTTC.